The 3 T cell receptor beta chains listed next were all sequenced from one sample in a study of blood T cell repertoires in COVID-19 (dated by TCRdb to about 2020). Preparation of the library involved the immunoSEQ multiplex PCR assay. TCRdb provides this immuneACCESS table in a form limited to in-frame rearrangements. Some clones are lacking; in checked studies, under half of them reflect an unresolved V gene, and why the rest are absent is not known. The sample table holds about 190,000 clones, of which 80% to 90% were seen once. Of the sample, approximately 1.1% is held by the ten largest clones. The sample was peripheral blood. The receptors were gathered from a man aged 25 to 40 with acute or convalescent COVID-19.

In its sample, this clone was seen once. This chain uses TRBV28 with TRBJ2-1; a weak D match, TRBD1 (6 bases). The CDR3 consists of 14 residues. The ends were cut back, 6 bases at V and 4 bases at J, with 13 bases in the middle. Germline V gene lookup returns CDR1 MDHEN and CDR2 SYDVKM. The CDR3 spells CASSPGQLYNEQFF. CDR3 nucleotide sequence: TGTGCCAGCAGCCCCGGACAGTTGTACAATGAGCAGTTCTTC.

The DNA for the CDR3 is TGTGCCAGCAGCTCCCGGGAGGGGGGTGTCCCCACTGAAGCTTTCTTT. Protein: CASSSREGGVPTEAFF. The V gene is TRBV7-9, the J gene TRBJ1-1; perhaps TRBD1 as D (6 bases). Germline assignment: CDR1 SEHNR and CDR2 FQNEAQ (reference sequence). Between the trimmed V and J ends, which lost 4 bases and 4 bases, there was a span of 19 bases. This CDR3 spans 16 amino acids.

The J gene is TRBJ2-2, the V gene TRBV3-1 (or the pseudogene TRBV3-2); D possibly corresponds to TRBD2 (5 bases). The CDR3 spans 18 residues. Germline CDR1 is LGHDT and CDR2 is YNNKEL (reference sequence). Trimming took 1 base from V and 0 from J, leaving 15 bases between them. The CDR3 loop is CASSQVPSRATNTGELFF. The CDR3 region has the DNA TGTGCCAGCAGCCAAGTCCCGTCGCGGGCGACGAACACCGGGGAGCTGTTTTTT.